This T cell receptor beta chain appears in the sequencing data of a study of blood T cell repertoires in COVID-19 (dated by TCRdb to the early 2020s). Looking at the study overall: Samples from collaborators originated in the United States, Italy and Spain and spanned both the acute and convalescent phases of COVID-19. The material from the prospective study consisted of cDNA or gDNA derived from T cells, B-cell-depleted T cells, or PBMCs. Subjects who had been exposed to COVID-19, were actively infected with it, or had recovered from it provided the deeply sampled blood TCRbeta repertoires that made up the dataset. A freely available public database, intended as a resource for researchers studying the immune response to SARS-CoV-2, is where the repertoires were released. Samples were obtained from the ongoing ImmuneRACE study (first 160 participants) and from 1,254 subjects provided by 6 global collaborators. Sample metadata almost always included a de-identified subject ID, COVID-19 status, age in years and sex. Where available, HLA class I and class II types were obtained from metadata supplied by the sample provider rather than from assay-based typing. Study-level results and caveats: How much clinical and demographic metadata was included differed by source and by participant, and the metadata was provided uncurated.

Whole blood was collected in K2EDTA tubes by collaborating institutions according to the institutions' own protocols. For TCRbeta analysis, collaborators shipped samples in one of three forms: frozen whole blood, isolated PBMCs, or DNA extracted from either of those sample types. On this clone itself: Its antigen is currently not known. Base qualities were left out, and no much larger clone turns up one base away.

TCRbeta CDR3 regions were amplified from genomic DNA using the immunoSEQ Assay, a bias-controlled multiplex PCR. Per the original workflow: Nucleated cell counts per sample were estimated from amplification of reference gene primers within the assay. To quantify the absolute abundance of each unique TCRbeta CDR3 rearrangement, sequence reads were collapsed and filtered. Productive Simpson clonality was computed per sample as the square root of Simpson's diversity index over productive rearrangements. TCRdb provides this immuneACCESS table in a form limited to in-frame rearrangements. Some clones are lacking; in checked studies, under half of them reflect an unresolved V gene, and why the rest are absent is not known. Clone size and V and J calls were adopted from that table, with D and trimming inferred from the DNA. Counted in this sample were over 85,000 clones; 85% to 90% of them appeared once. Approximately 4.8% of the sample rests with the top ten.

The source of this sequence is a woman of 80 years or more with active COVID-19. Sequencing used peripheral blood.

CDR3 region: CASSQDGTGGFYGYTF. The nucleotides read TGCGCCAGCAGCCAAGATGGGACAGGGGGCTTCTATGGCTACACCTTC. This chain joins TRBV4-1 to TRBJ1-2; the junction holds 12 bases that match TRBD1. CDR1 and CDR2 (MGHRA, YSYEKL) derive from the germline V gene. V loses 0 bases at its end and J loses 4 bases; junction bases beyond the gene matches: 3. The CDR3 sequence holds 16 residues, the cysteine and phenylalanine included. The DNA shown is the 48-base CDR3, in frame from base 1.